Following are 26 T cell receptor beta chains from one sample sequenced in a study of blood T cell repertoires in COVID-19. The repertoire was sequenced with immunoSEQ multiplex PCR; TCRdb's copy has only in-frame clones and lacks some. The repertoire has some 270,000 clones, 65% to 85% of them found once; the top ten carry over 1.5%. The sample taken for sequencing was peripheral blood. These receptors all stem from a woman between 40 and 50 years old who had recovered from COVID-19.

In its sample, this clone was seen a few times. The chain couples TRBV7-9 to TRBJ2-3; D is possibly TRBD1 (5 bases). With 4 bases removed from V and 0 bases from J, the gap between germline ends came to 8 bases. In germline, CDR1 is SEHNR, CDR2 FQNEAQ (reference sequence). The CDR3 spans 14 residues. CDR3 in amino acids: CASSSDISTDTQYF. The DNA for the CDR3 is TGTGCCAGCAGCTCGGACATTAGCACAGATACGCAGTATTTT.

V usage is TRBV11-2 and J usage is TRBJ2-7; possibly TRBD2 for D (6 bases). The V gene lost 2 bases and the J gene lost 3 bases, with 17 bases spanning the gap. CDR3 length: 16 amino acids. CDR1 SGHAT and CDR2 FQNNGV come from the germline V gene. The CDR3 reads CASSLQAGSRYYEQYF. CDR3 nucleotide sequence: TGTGCCAGCAGCTTACAGGCGGGGAGCCGTTACTACGAGCAGTACTTC.

The gene calls are TRBV7-8 and TRBJ1-6, with D perhaps TRBD1 (6 bases). This CDR3 contains 13 residues. Germline values: CDR1 SGHVS, CDR2 FQNEAQ. Trimming stripped 1 base from V and 9 bases from J, with 7 bases between. CDR3 sequence reads: CASSLEGVSPLHF. In nucleotides, the CDR3 is TGTGCCAGCAGCTTAGAGGGGGTTTCACCCCTCCACTTT.

V is TRBV6-1 and J is TRBJ1-1; no clear D. Germline V gene lookup returns CDR1 MNHNS and CDR2 SASEGT. The V and J ends lost 2 bases and 1 base respectively, with 8 bases between them. The CDR3 sequence is 14 residues long. The CDR3, as DNA: TGTGCCAGCAGTGAACAAATCGGGAACACTGAAGCTTTCTTT. It codes for CASSEQIGNTEAFF.

The chain carries TRBV5-1 and TRBJ1-2; D remains ambiguous. V lost 4 bases and J 5 bases, leaving 21 bases between the germline ends. The CDR3 is 16 amino acids. Germline CDR1 reads SGHRS; CDR2 reads YFSETQ. This CDR3 reads CASSSTSDFLAYGYTF. Here the CDR3 DNA reads TGCGCCAGCAGCAGCACCTCGGACTTTCTCGCTTATGGCTACACCTTC.

This rearrangement joins TRBV9 to TRBJ2-1, with 9 positions matching TRBD2. CDR1 and CDR2 (germline): SGDLS, YYNGEE. Germline trimming cut 0 bases from V and 3 bases from J; bases unmatched to any gene: 13. This CDR3 has 19 amino acids. CDR3 nucleotide sequence: TGTGCCAGCAGCGTAGGTCTAGCGGGGAAACCCTTTTTCTACAATGAGCAGTTCTTC. This sequence encodes CASSVGLAGKPFFYNEQFF.

The rearrangement joins TRBV5-1 to TRBJ2-7; 7 nucleotides match TRBD1. The J segment lost 5 bases and the V segment lost 4 bases, leaving 9 bases of the junction unmatched. Germline-derived CDR1 and CDR2 are SGHRS and YFSETQ. This CDR3 has 14 amino acids. The CDR3 reads CASSDPQGSDEQYF. The DNA for the CDR3 is TGCGCCAGCAGCGACCCACAGGGGTCCGACGAGCAGTACTTC.

The chain links TRBV30 to TRBJ1-2, with a possible D match to TRBD1 (5 bases). From germline, CDR1 is GTSNPN and CDR2 SVGIG (reference sequence). The germline V and J ends were trimmed by 3 bases and 8 bases, with 16 bases remaining between them. The CDR3 length is 13 residues. The CDR3 spells CAWSESGVWGYTF. The CDR3 region has the DNA TGTGCCTGGAGCGAGTCGGGGGTTTGGGGCTACACCTTC.

This clone appeared a few times. The chain combines TRBV30 with TRBJ2-1, with a possible D match to TRBD2 (5 bases). CDR3 size: 12 residues. CDR1 and CDR2 from the germline V gene are GTSNPN and SVGIG (reference sequence). V lost 0 bases to trimming and J lost 9 bases, with 9 bases between them. CDR3 sequence (DNA): TGTGCCTGGAGTGTAAGCGGAGGTGAGCAGTTCTTC. Its translation: CAWSVSGGEQFF.

The gene calls are TRBV4-1 and TRBJ1-3; D not resolved. The ends were cut back, 3 bases at V and 2 bases at J, with 26 bases in the middle. The V gene's germline CDR1 is MGHRA and CDR2 YSYEKL. CDR3 size: 20 residues. The CDR3 loop reads CASSHPAWIREAGAGNTIYF. The CDR3 bases are TGCGCCAGCAGCCATCCCGCCTGGATCCGCGAAGCGGGAGCTGGAAACACCATATATTTT.

The chain has TRBV29-1 and TRBJ2-2; maybe TRBD2 (5 bases). Germline V lookup: CDR1 SQVTM, CDR2 ANQGSEA. V was shortened by 6 bases and J by 6 bases, with 8 bases between the two germline ends. This CDR3 spans 11 amino acids. The CDR3 loop reads CSVSSPGELFF. The CDR3 coding sequence is TGCAGCGTGTCTAGCCCCGGGGAGCTGTTTTTT.

The chain joins TRBV28 to TRBJ2-7; D is unresolved. CDR1 and CDR2 (germline): MDHEN, SYDVKM. The CDR3 extends over 13 amino acids. V lost 6 bases, J lost 1 base, and 10 bases lay in between. The CDR3 coding sequence is TGTGCCAGCAGACCGCGCCTGTCCTACGAGCAGTACTTC. Its protein product is CASRPRLSYEQYF.

V usage is TRBV7-5 and J usage is TRBJ1-5; the table's D call, TRBD1, was not checked against the DNA. TRBV7-5 is annotated as a pseudogene. The CDR3 spans 16 residues. The CDR3 DNA is TGTGTCAGAAGCTTACAGGAAGACAGGGGCAATCAGCCCCAGCATTTT. Its translation: CVRSLQEDRGNQPQHF.

The chain's CDR3 is CASSPGLAGPQETQYF. CDR3 coding DNA: TGTGCCAGCAGCCCGGGACTAGCGGGGCCGCAAGAGACCCAGTACTTC. The chain links TRBV7-9 to TRBJ2-5; 13 nucleotides line up with TRBD2. V was clipped by 5 bases and J by 2 bases; unmatched bases: 5. Per the germline V gene, CDR1 is SEHNR and CDR2 is FQNEAQ (reference sequence). This CDR3 has 16 amino acids.

V gene TRBV7-6 combines with J gene TRBJ1-5, with a tentative D call TRBD1 (6 bases). Trimming removed 3 bases from V and 4 bases from J, with 7 bases in between. This CDR3 comprises 13 residues. The germline CDR1 and CDR2 sequences are SGHVS and FNYEAQ. The CDR3 DNA is TGTGCCAGCAGCTTCGGACAGAATCAGCCCCAGCATTTT. This translates into CASSFGQNQPQHF.

The genes are TRBV5-5 and TRBJ1-5; a weak D match, TRBD1 (5 bases). V lost 0 bases to trimming and J lost 0 bases, with 10 bases between them. Germline-derived CDR1 and CDR2 are SGHKS and YYEKEE (reference sequence). The CDR3 consists of 16 residues. In DNA form, the CDR3 reads TGTGCCAGCAGCTTGGGCCCACAGGATAGCAATCAGCCCCAGCATTTT. It is translated as CASSLGPQDSNQPQHF.

CDR3 in DNA: TGCGCCAGCAGGCAGGGGGAAGGTGAAAAACTGTTTTTT. This sequence encodes CASRQGEGEKLFF. The chain has TRBV10-2 and TRBJ1-4, with TRBD1 identical over 7 bases. Trimming cost V 6 bases and J 7 bases; bases outside gene matches: 5. Germline lookup yields CDR1 WSHSY and CDR2 SAAADI. The CDR3 consists of 13 residues.

This clone showed up just a few times. The chain recombines TRBV19 with TRBJ2-1, with TRBD2 identical over 12 bases. The germline V gene has CDR1 LNHDA and CDR2 SQIVND (reference sequence). The CDR3 is 16 residues long. The V segment lost 6 bases and the J segment 2 bases; nucleotides outside the gene matches: 5. CDR3 protein: CASSQLAGGTYNEQFF. The CDR3 DNA sequence: TGTGCCAGTAGCCAACTAGCGGGGGGCACCTACAATGAGCAGTTCTTC.

The chain combines TRBV5-1 with TRBJ2-5, with D tentatively TRBD2 (6 bases). Deletions cut 4 bases from V and 1 base from J, with 11 bases between. CDR3 length equals 14 residues. The V gene's germline CDR1 is SGHRS and CDR2 YFSETQ. The CDR3 loop is CASSPYGGQETQYF. DNA for the CDR3: TGCGCCAGCAGCCCATACGGGGGCCAAGAGACCCAGTACTTC.

The chain carries TRBV2 and TRBJ1-4, with TRBD1 matching over 7 bases. The V and J ends lost 8 bases and 5 bases, in that order; junction bases with no gene match: 5. Germline V gene data show CDR1 as SNHLY and CDR2 as FYNNEI. CDR3 length: 13 residues. The CDR3 sequence: CASGGQPNEKLFF. The CDR3 nucleotides read TGTGCCAGCGGGGGACAGCCAAATGAAAAACTGTTTTTT.

The chain combines TRBV6-6 with TRBJ1-6; tentative D call: TRBD1 (5 bases). CDR1 and CDR2 from the germline V gene are MNHNY and SVGAGI (reference sequence). The ends were cut back, 6 bases at V and 7 bases at J, with 13 bases in the middle. The CDR3 spans 14 residues. CDR3 in amino acids: CASSPGLSNSPLHF. CDR3 coding DNA: TGTGCCAGCAGCCCGGGACTGTCGAATTCACCCCTCCACTTT.

This clone came up once. The chain carries TRBV5-1 and TRBJ1-2; maybe TRBD1 (5 bases). This CDR3 is built from 11 residues. Germline V gives CDR1 SGHRS, CDR2 YFSETQ. The V gene lost 9 bases and the J gene lost 6 bases, with 12 bases spanning the gap. CDR3 loop: CATTGGNGYTF. CDR3 in DNA: TGCGCCACCACCGGGGGGAATGGCTACACCTTC.

The V and J genes are TRBV5-1 and TRBJ2-7; 12 bases fit TRBD1. The V gene's germline CDR1 is SGHRS and CDR2 YFSETQ. This CDR3 is 14 amino acids long. The ends lost 7 bases at V and 6 bases at J; junction bases unmatched: 8. The CDR3 bases are TGCGCCAGCGGGAGAGGGACAGGGGGCTCCGAGCAGTACTTC. This codes for CASGRGTGGSEQYF. Looking up the rest from reference TRBV5-1 and TRBJ2-7 gives the full variable domain: KAGVTQTPRYLIKTRGQQVTLSCSPISGHRSVSWYQQTPGQGLQFLFEYFSETQRNKGNFPGRFSGRQFSNSRSEMNVSTLELGDSALYLCASGRGTGGSEQYFGPGTRLTVT.

The chain links TRBV30 to TRBJ1-5, with D possibly TRBD1 on 6 matching bases. The CDR3 runs 15 residues. From germline, CDR1 is GTSNPN and CDR2 SVGIG (reference sequence). V lost 2 bases to trimming and J lost 0 bases, with 11 bases between them. This chain's CDR3 is CAWSQGPFSNQPQHF. In DNA, the CDR3 is TGTGCCTGGAGTCAGGGGCCCTTTAGCAATCAGCCCCAGCATTTT.

This chain connects TRBV28 to TRBJ2-7; 10 bases align to TRBD1. V shed 5 bases, J shed 6 bases, and the junction held 10 bases outside the gene matches. CDR3 length equals 15 residues. Germline lookup yields CDR1 MDHEN and CDR2 SYDVKM. The CDR3 sequence is CASSPLGDRGSEQYF. The DNA of the CDR3 is TGTGCCAGCAGTCCCTTAGGGGACAGGGGTTCCGAGCAGTACTTC.

This chain connects TRBV7-2 to TRBJ2-7; 8 positions agree with TRBD1. The CDR3 loop spans 15 amino acids. Germline V gene sequence: CDR1 SGHTA, CDR2 FQGNSA. V trimming: 5 bases; J trimming: 3 bases; junction bases outside the gene matches: 9. The CDR3 protein is CASSHLDRARYEQYF. CDR3 DNA sequence: TGTGCCAGCAGCCACCTGGACAGGGCCCGCTACGAGCAGTACTTC.